This T cell receptor (beta chain) comes out of a study of cytomegalovirus exposure and HLA in healthy donors (dated by TCRdb to about 2017). About the investigation overall: In an earlier analysis of several hundred of the donors, about 260 Gb of sequence data and approximately 100 million unique TCR beta sequences from roughly 180 million T cells were reported. Roughly 320 gigabases of sequencing data and about 92 million unique TCR sequences made up an early release that covered approximately 700 HLA-typed donors. The genetic ancestry cluster associated with self-reported Caucasian donors included over 65% of the 300 to 400 genotyped donors. The study was designed to test whether signatures of past pathogen exposure could be identified by cataloging public T cell receptors. The study profiled the T cell repertoires of more than 500 subjects by immunosequencing and related them to cytomegalovirus serostatus. Besides the first cohort of 666 subjects, a separate validation cohort made up of roughly 130 different subjects was used. To predict cytomegalovirus infection status, the study brought together high-throughput TCR immunosequencing, statistical association of individual TCRs with disease status, and machine learning. To study patterns of TCR occurrence, a later analysis re-analyzed previously published TCR beta repertoires from 666 donors and added high-resolution HLA genotyping. In the later analysis, no new phenotypic data were used to find candidate immune exposures; instead, reliance was placed on TCR beta sequences and their occurrence across donors. An earlier analysis of around 640 of the donors used high-throughput TCR beta sequencing to judge whether each TCR beta V gene segment behaved as functional or pseudogenic. Donor age, sex, ethnicity and CMV serostatus were compiled alongside the repertoire data. In a later genetic analysis, genome-wide SNP genotypes for 398 of the 666 donors were used, and that subset was treated as a discovery cohort. Every repertoire in the discovery cohort had been generated on one and the same sequencing platform. Class I and class II HLA loci were covered by the typing at four-digit resolution. Typing coverage varied by locus: 629-630 donors for A, B, C, DRB1 and DQB1; roughly 520 for DQA1; 600 to 610 for DPA1; approximately 470 for DPB1. Roughly 5 DR-DQ haplotypes were handled as single units for association and clustering, since linkage in the cohort was strong. Across some 400 genotyped donors of the cohort, an average of roughly 200,000 unique TCR beta nucleotide sequences per donor were sequenced, and roughly 17% of those sequences were non-productive. Study-level results and caveats: Because HLA typing was unavailable for some donors at each locus, only the typed subset was used in association tests. A further reported finding was that TCR beta sequences accurately predicted the HLA-A and HLA-B alleles for most subjects in the first cohort. A total of about 150 TCR beta chains were listed by the study as associated with cytomegalovirus. A later analysis found that HLA-associated TCR beta chains were more clonally expanded and had lower generation probabilities than equally common non-associated chains. A later analysis reported that several top co-occurrence clusters appeared linked to parvovirus B19, influenza, CMV and Epstein-Barr virus. The classifier was reported to diagnose cytomegalovirus status with high specificity and sensitivity in both the original cohort and the validation cohort. Most TCR sequences were seen in very few donors, while some public TCRs were found in many individuals. Three of the identified cytomegalovirus-associated TCR beta chains were confirmed in vitro to be specific for cytomegalovirus antigens. A later analysis found that most CMV-associated TCR beta chains appeared HLA-restricted, with HLA associations seemingly driven largely by CMV exposure. V-gene and J-gene trimming of TCR beta chains was associated with a missense DCLRE1C variant in a later genetic analysis, and the association was replicated in an independent cohort. In a later analysis, the rate of TCR association differed among HLA loci, with DRB1 alleles having the most associated TCRs and HLA-C alleles having the fewest. Because counts were too low, seventeen rarely observed V segments, including chromosome 9 orphons, were excluded from the earlier analysis of a few hundred of the donors. A cluster of highly shared sequence variants was judged likely to represent a technical artifact of the sequencing pipeline. Immune exposure information for the cohort was limited to CMV serostatus. The authors suggested that the approach could potentially be generalized to other disease states and immunological phenotypes. In an earlier analysis of more than 500 of the donors, most TCR beta V segments appeared in productive rearrangements about 90% or about 30% of the time, broadly matching IMGT annotations. Roughly uniform sequencing depth across donors was assumed in presence/absence analyses, although this assumption may not hold. In this cohort, only TCR beta chains were sequenced, and detectable features were limited by the absence of alpha or paired-chain data. According to a later genetic analysis, donors in an Asian-associated ancestry cluster had fewer N-insertions in productive TCRs than the approximately 650-donor mean. A later analysis associated 15,000 or so TCR beta sequences with specific HLA alleles at a false discovery rate of 0.05. Linkage disequilibrium might explain the correlated functional status among segregating V segments, but an unknown experimental factor could not be excluded. When HLA alleles, especially DR and DQ, strongly co-occurred, attributing TCR associations to individual alleles was difficult.

The cohort was made up of approximately 700 healthy bone marrow donors. At the time of sampling, every cohort member was nominally healthy, though immune exposures that went unrecorded were likely present. The donor tested CMV seropositive, placing the donor among the roughly 300 seropositive members of the cohort. A peripheral blood sample was collected from each donor, and TCR beta sequencing was performed on peripheral blood mononuclear cells. The Qiagen DNeasy Blood Extraction Kit was used to extract genomic DNA from the blood cell samples. To note about this clone: This clone's antigen is unknown. Within one base of it there is no much larger clone, and no base qualities were kept.

The library was prepared using the immunoSEQ multiplex PCR assay. For the multiplex PCR, a mixture combining 60 forward primers for TCR Vbeta segments and 13 reverse primers for TCR Jbeta segments was used. The CDR3 region of rearranged TCR beta genes was amplified from genomic DNA with a multiplex PCR assay. Amplified TCR beta libraries were sequenced as 87-base-pair reads on the Illumina HiSeq System. The study's own analysis went as follows. In a later analysis, some 80 million unique TCR beta chains were counted across the approximately 640 repertoires, and roughly 11 million of these chains were shared by at least two donors. A nearest-neighbor algorithm error-corrected the raw reads and collapsed the reads into unique sequences, merging closely related sequences to remove PCR and sequencing errors. CDR3 sequences were aligned to IMGT reference sequences to assign V, D and J gene segments. For a sequence to be retained, at least a six-nucleotide match to both a V gene segment and a J gene segment was required. A rearrangement was called productive if the CDR3 had no stop codons and remained in frame with V and J, and every other rearrangement was called non-productive. Following IMGT convention, CDR3 was defined as the stretch from the second conserved V-encoded cysteine up to the conserved J-encoded phenylalanine. The earlier analysis of roughly 590 of the donors excluded any sequence lacking an unambiguous match to a single V gene segment. In an earlier analysis of 450 to 700 of the donors, V segments were called functional above 56.7% productive rearrangements and were called segregating when the between-donor standard deviation exceeded 5%. A statistical classification framework was built for diagnosing cytomegalovirus status from the catalog of TCR beta chain sequences. In a later analysis, TCR nucleotide sequences were compared against IMGT/GENE-DB human TR gene sequences so that V and J genes could be assigned. A later analysis assigned CDR3 sequences and most-parsimonious VDJ recombination scenarios with the TCRdist pipeline. In a later analysis, each TCR beta chain was defined by its CDR3 amino acid sequence together with its V-gene family, and reads lacking a unique V-gene family were excluded. As a way to deal with suspected cross-contamination and a sequencing artifact, a later analysis dropped 450 to 600 nucleotide sequences that were highly shared and had low generation probability. For each public chain, a later analysis derived a clonal expansion index from normalized ranks of inferred template counts within each repertoire. A later analysis computed generation probabilities with a VDJ recombination model fitted to out-of-frame rearrangements, and checked the results against IGoR. Hypergeometric tests were used in a later analysis to score TCR-TCR, TCR-HLA and TCR-CMV co-occurrence, with a repertoire-size bias correction applied to the TCR pairs. A later analysis estimated false discovery rates by permuting HLA or CMV assignments 20 times. In a later analysis, co-occurring TCRs were grouped using DBSCAN, with TCRdist sequence similarity added in when clustering inside HLA-allele-positive subsets. For co-occurrence clustering, repertoires with fewer than 30,000 or more than 120,000 public chains were excluded, along with roughly five repertoires with anomalous nucleotide sharing. TCRdb carries this immuneACCESS record with in-frame sequences only. Its versions omit some clonotypes, under half of them owing to an unresolved V gene in the studies checked, with the rest unexplained. V and J calls and clone size are copied from that table; D and trimming were computed from the DNA. Within this sample are 150,000 to 200,000 clones, with around 72% of them counted one time only. The ten largest make up over 2.5% of the sample.

The TCR sequence derives from a woman in her 50s in good health and CMV-seropositive. Sequencing was carried out using PBMCs.

The CDR3 reads as follows: CASSPLRGLHEQYF. The sequenced DNA: TGTGCCAGCAGCCCTCTACGAGGGTTACACGAGCAGTACTTC. In this chain, TRBV11-2 is recombined with TRBJ2-7; a tentative D match to TRBD2 spans 5 bases. The CDR3 measures 14 amino acids from cysteine to phenylalanine. The CDR3 DNA has 42 bases and is translated from base 1. The junction shows trimming of 5 bases on V and 5 bases on J, plus 16 bases between the germline ends. From a lookup of the germline V gene, CDR1 and CDR2 are SGHAT and FQNNGV. Supplemented by the reference TRBV11-2 and TRBJ2-7 proteins around the CDR3, the complete variable domain is EAGVAQSPRYKIIEKRQSVAFWCNPISGHATLYWYQQILGQGPKLLIQFQNNGVVDDSQLPKDRFSAERLKGVDSTLKIQPAKLEDSAVYLCASSPLRGLHEQYFGPGTRLTVT.